This T cell receptor beta chain originates from a study of T-cell reconstitution after alpha-beta-depleted transplantation in children. Unique molecular identifiers tagged the TCRbeta library. TCRdb re-analysed the PCR reads in MiXCR, keeping a single row per CDR3 protein. The repertoire has 260,000 or so distinct CDR3 sequences, around 12% of them found once; the top ten carry around 2.8%. The trim removed 4 bases at V and 5 bases at J, leaving 1 base unmatched. Germline CDR1 and CDR2: DFQATT and SNEGSKA (reference sequence). CDR3 length equals 14 residues. This specimen was PBMCs from the stem cell graft donor, taken from the stem cell graft. The origin of this receptor is a human donor who donated a stem cell graft to a child with acute lymphoblastic leukemia. The chain combines TRBV20-1 with TRBJ2-1; 14 nucleotides line up with TRBD2. The CDR3 DNA is TGCAGTGCTAAGGGACTAGCGGGGGACAATGAGCAGTTCTTC. Translated, it gives CSAKGLAGDNEQFF.